Below, one TCR beta chain is given with its context. On cycle 4 day 1 and cycle 7 day 1, as well as at baseline, blood was sampled. Sequencing was performed with immunoSEQ multiplex PCR; in TCRdb, only in-frame clones are kept and a portion is missing. The sample consists of some 130,000 clones, about 93% of them appearing once. The sample originates from a study of OX40 agonist ivuxolimab in advanced cancers. This CDR3 has 19 residues. CDR1 SGHTA and CDR2 FQGTGA come from the germline V gene. With 0 bases clipped from V and 3 bases from J, the junction kept 14 bases outside the gene matches. The receptor was isolated from an adult with an advanced solid tumor such as melanoma, head and neck, liver or kidney cancer. The rearrangement joins TRBV7-3 to TRBJ2-3, with 8 bases that match TRBD1. Sample: CD4+ or CD8+ T cells sorted from blood, taken in a trial of the OX40 agonist ivuxolimab. The chain's CDR3 is CASSLTGQGAGSDTDTQYF. The CDR3 DNA reads TGTGCCAGCAGCTTAACAGGGCAGGGGGCAGGGTCTGATACAGATACGCAGTATTTT.